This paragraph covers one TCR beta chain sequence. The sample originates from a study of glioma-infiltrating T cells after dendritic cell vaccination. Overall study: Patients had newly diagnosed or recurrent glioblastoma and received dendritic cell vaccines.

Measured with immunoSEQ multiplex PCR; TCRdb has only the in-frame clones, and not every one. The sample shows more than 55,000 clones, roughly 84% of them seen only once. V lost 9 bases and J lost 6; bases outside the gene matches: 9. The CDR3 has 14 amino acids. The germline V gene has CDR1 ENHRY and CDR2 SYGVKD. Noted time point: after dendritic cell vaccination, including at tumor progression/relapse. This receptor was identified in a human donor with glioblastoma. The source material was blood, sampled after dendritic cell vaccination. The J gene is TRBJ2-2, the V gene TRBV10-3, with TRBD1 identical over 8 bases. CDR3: CAIKQGDKSGELFF. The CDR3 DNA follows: TGTGCCATTAAACAGGGGGACAAGTCCGGGGAGCTGTTTTTT.